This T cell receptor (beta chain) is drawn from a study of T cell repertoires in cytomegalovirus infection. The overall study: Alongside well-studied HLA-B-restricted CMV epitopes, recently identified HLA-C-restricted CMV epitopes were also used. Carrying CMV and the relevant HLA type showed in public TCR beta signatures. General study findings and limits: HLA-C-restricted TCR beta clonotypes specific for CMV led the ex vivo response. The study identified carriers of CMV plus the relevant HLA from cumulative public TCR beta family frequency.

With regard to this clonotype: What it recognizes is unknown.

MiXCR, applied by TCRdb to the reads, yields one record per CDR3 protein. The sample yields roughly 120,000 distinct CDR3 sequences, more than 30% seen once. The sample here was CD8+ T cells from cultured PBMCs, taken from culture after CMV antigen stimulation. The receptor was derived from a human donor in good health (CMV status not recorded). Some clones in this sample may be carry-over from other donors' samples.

As DNA, the CDR3 is TGTGCCAGCAGAGGATACAATGAGCAGTTCTTC. It yields the protein CASRGYNEQFF. The V and J genes are TRBV9 and TRBJ2-1; D gene ambiguous. V was trimmed by 5 bases and J by 4 bases, leaving 4 bases between them. This CDR3 region has 11 residues. Germline V lookup: CDR1 SGDLS, CDR2 YYNGEE.